This T cell receptor beta chain was recorded in a study of blood T cell repertoires in COVID-19. As for the study in general: Both acute and convalescent COVID-19 samples were obtained from the United States, Italy and Spain. Nucleic acid was either cDNA or gDNA, and it came from T cells, B-cell-depleted T cells, or PBMCs.

Per the original methods: How many nucleated cells were present was estimated from reference gene primer amplification. Profiling relied on immunoSEQ multiplex PCR, and the TCRdb table lists in-frame clones only, not all of them. Clonal size and the V and J genes are those of that table, whereas D and trimming came from the DNA. Altogether about 42,000 clones are present, 70% to 80% being singletons, with the ten largest covering about 26%. Germline V CDR1 and CDR2: LGHDT, YNNKEL (reference sequence). CDR3 length: 15 residues. Trimming cost V 1 base and J 3 bases; bases outside gene matches: 5. This receptor was taken from a woman between 70 and 85 years old with acute or convalescent COVID-19. The material sequenced was peripheral blood. The rearrangement links TRBV3-1 (or the pseudogene TRBV3-2) to TRBJ2-7; 8 nucleotides line up with TRBD2. CDR3 amino acids: CASSQGTGGHYEQYF. CDR3 nucleotides: TGTGCCAGCAGCCAAGGAACGGGAGGGCACTACGAGCAGTACTTC.